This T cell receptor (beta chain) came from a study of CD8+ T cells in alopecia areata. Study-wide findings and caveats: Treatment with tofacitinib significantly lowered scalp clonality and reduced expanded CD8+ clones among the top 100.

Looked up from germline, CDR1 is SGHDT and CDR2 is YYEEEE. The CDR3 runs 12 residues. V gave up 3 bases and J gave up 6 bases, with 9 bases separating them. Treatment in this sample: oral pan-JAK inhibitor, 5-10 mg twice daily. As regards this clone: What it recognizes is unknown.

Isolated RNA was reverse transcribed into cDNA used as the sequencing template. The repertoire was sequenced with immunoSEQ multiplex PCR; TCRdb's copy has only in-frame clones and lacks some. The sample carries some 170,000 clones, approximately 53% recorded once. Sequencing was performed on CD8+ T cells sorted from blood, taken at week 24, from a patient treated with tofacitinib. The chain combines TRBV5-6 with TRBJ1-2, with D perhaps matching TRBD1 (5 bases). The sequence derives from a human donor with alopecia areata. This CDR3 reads CASSSGPNGYTF. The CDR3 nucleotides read TGTGCCAGCAGCTCGGGACCCAATGGCTACACCTTC.